This T cell receptor beta chain is from a study of blood T cell repertoires in COVID-19. Study-wide background: Acute and convalescent COVID-19 specimens originated in the United States, Italy and Spain. T cells, B-cell-depleted T cells, or PBMCs supplied cDNA or gDNA.

The method was immunoSEQ multiplex PCR; TCRdb's version includes in-frame clones alone and lacks a portion of them. The repertoire holds around 300,000 clones, with over 75% as singletons. Trimming shortened V by 3 bases and J by 1 base, and 12 bases separated the two germline ends. CDR3 length: 16 amino acids. From germline, CDR1 is LNHDA and CDR2 SQIVND (reference sequence). The receptor's source is a young man with active or convalescent COVID-19. The sample consisted of peripheral blood. The rearrangement uses TRBV19 and TRBJ2-2, with a tentative D call TRBD1 (6 bases). Here the CDR3 DNA reads TGTGCCAGTAGTATCGGAGACAGGATGAACACCGGGGAGCTGTTTTTT. Residues: CASSIGDRMNTGELFF.